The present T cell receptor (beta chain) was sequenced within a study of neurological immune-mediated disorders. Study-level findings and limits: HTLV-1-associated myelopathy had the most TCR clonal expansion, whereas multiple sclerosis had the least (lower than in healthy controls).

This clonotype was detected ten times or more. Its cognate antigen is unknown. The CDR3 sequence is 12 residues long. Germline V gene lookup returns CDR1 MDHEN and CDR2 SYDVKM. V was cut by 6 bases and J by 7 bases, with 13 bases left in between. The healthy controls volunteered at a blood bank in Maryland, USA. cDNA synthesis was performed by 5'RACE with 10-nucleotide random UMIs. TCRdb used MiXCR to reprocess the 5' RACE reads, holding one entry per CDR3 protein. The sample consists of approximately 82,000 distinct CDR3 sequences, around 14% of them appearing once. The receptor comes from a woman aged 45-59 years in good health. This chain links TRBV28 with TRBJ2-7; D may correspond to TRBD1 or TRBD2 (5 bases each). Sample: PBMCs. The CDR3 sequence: CASREVWGEQYF. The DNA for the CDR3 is TGTGCCAGCAGGGAGGTTTGGGGGGAGCAGTACTTC.